This TCR beta chain was identified during a study of cytomegalovirus exposure and HLA in healthy donors. Findings and caveats of the study: In a later analysis, donors in an Asian-associated ancestry cluster reportedly had fewer N-insertions in productive TCRs than the cohort mean. As a later analysis revealed, the rate of TCR association differed by HLA locus, with DRB1 most and HLA-C fewest. Under in vitro conditions, three CMV-associated chains were confirmed as specific for CMV antigens. In a later analysis, at a false discovery rate of 0.05, 15,000 to 20,000 TCR beta sequences matched HLA alleles.

Primers included in the PCR were 60 Vbeta and 13 Jbeta primers. Profiled with immunoSEQ multiplex PCR; TCRdb holds only in-frame clones, not every one. This table has 93,000 or so clones, roughly 80% appearing once. About this clone: Its specificity is not known. The sample has other DNA sequences that encode this CDR3 too.

The CDR3 sequence is 14 residues long. Germline CDR1 is MDHEN and CDR2 is SYDVKM. J gave up 3 bases and V 5 bases, and 2 bases lay outside the gene matches. This sequence originates from a man aged 45-60 years in good health and CMV-seropositive. The chain couples TRBV28 to TRBJ2-7, with TRBD2 identical over 12 bases. Sequencing input: PBMCs. CDR3 in DNA: TGTGCCAGCAGTCTAGCGGGAGGGAACTACGAGCAGTACTTC. This encodes CASSLAGGNYEQYF.